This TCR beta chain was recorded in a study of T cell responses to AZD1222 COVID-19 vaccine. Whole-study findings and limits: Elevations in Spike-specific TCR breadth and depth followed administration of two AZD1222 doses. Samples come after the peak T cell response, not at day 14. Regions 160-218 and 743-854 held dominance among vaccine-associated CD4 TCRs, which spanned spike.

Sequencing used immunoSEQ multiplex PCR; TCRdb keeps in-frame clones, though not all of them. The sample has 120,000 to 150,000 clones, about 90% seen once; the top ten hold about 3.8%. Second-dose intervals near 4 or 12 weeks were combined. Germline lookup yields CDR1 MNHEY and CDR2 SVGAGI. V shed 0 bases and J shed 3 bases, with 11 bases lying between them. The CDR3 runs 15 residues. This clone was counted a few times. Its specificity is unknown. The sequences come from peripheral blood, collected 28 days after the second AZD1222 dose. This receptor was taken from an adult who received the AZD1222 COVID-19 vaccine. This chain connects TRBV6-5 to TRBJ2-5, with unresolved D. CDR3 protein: CASSYSIGSEETQYF. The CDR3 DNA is TGTGCCAGCAGTTACTCGATTGGTAGTGAAGAGACCCAGTACTTC.